This T cell receptor beta chain was identified in a study of cytomegalovirus exposure and HLA in healthy donors (dated by TCRdb to 2015 to 2018). For the study in its entirety: A later analysis indicated that the 90 to 150 validation repertoires were generated on the platform also employed for the roughly 720 repertoires of the first cohort. The aim of the study was to test whether cataloging public T cell receptors could identify signatures of past pathogen exposure. To predict cytomegalovirus infection status, the study combined high-throughput TCR immunosequencing, statistical association of individual TCRs with disease status, and machine learning. In addition to the first cohort of around 670 subjects, a separate validation cohort of approximately 110 different subjects was used.

The germline V gene specifies LGHNA as CDR1 and YSLEER as CDR2. Between the V and J ends, shortened by 1 base and 2 bases respectively, the junction contains 12 bases. Measured from the cysteine to the phenylalanine, the CDR3 is 15 residues long. The entry retains the CDR3 DNA only, 45 bases that are in frame from base 1. The library relied on the immunoSEQ multiplex PCR assay. Per the source publication's procedure: To diagnose cytomegalovirus status from the catalog of TCR beta chain sequences, a statistical classification framework was built. The immuneACCESS repertoire file appears here via TCRdb, limited to in-frame rearrangements. These files lack a portion of the clones; in checked studies, under half of the deficit traces to unresolved V genes, and the cause of the others is not known. The DNA gave D and trimming, while V, J and clone size come from that table. This sample lists some 330,000 clones; roughly 88% were detected once. The ten largest make up about 0.91% of the sample.

A note on this clone: Its antigen is not yet known. The sample holds no much larger clone one base away, and base qualities are not on file.

Separate from the approximately 700-subject first cohort, the validation cohort of about 120 subjects was the group to which the donors belonged. General conclusions and limits of the study: A total of 150 to 200 TCR beta chains were listed by the study as associated with cytomegalovirus. The authors suggested that the approach could potentially be generalized to other disease states and immunological phenotypes. Most TCR sequences were observed very rarely across donors, whereas some public TCRs were present in many individuals. In vitro tests confirmed that a few of the cytomegalovirus-associated TCR beta chains recognize cytomegalovirus antigens. A later analysis found that TCRs clustered in the first cohort also tended to co-occur in the roughly 110 validation repertoires, with approximately 94% of cluster scores above 0. In both the original and validation cohorts, the classifier was reported to diagnose cytomegalovirus status with high specificity and sensitivity. A later analysis had no HLA typing for the validation cohort, so co-occurrence there was scored across all 120 or so repertoires.

This TCR derives from a woman between 18 and 30 years old in good health and CMV-seronegative. The sequencing input was PBMCs. This chain is built from TRBV4-3 and TRBJ2-7, and TRBD1 may be the D gene, going by 6 matching bases. The DNA sequence is as follows: TGCGCCAGCAGCCAAGGGACAGACGGACCCTACGAGCAGTACTTC. Its product reads: CASSQGTDGPYEQYF.